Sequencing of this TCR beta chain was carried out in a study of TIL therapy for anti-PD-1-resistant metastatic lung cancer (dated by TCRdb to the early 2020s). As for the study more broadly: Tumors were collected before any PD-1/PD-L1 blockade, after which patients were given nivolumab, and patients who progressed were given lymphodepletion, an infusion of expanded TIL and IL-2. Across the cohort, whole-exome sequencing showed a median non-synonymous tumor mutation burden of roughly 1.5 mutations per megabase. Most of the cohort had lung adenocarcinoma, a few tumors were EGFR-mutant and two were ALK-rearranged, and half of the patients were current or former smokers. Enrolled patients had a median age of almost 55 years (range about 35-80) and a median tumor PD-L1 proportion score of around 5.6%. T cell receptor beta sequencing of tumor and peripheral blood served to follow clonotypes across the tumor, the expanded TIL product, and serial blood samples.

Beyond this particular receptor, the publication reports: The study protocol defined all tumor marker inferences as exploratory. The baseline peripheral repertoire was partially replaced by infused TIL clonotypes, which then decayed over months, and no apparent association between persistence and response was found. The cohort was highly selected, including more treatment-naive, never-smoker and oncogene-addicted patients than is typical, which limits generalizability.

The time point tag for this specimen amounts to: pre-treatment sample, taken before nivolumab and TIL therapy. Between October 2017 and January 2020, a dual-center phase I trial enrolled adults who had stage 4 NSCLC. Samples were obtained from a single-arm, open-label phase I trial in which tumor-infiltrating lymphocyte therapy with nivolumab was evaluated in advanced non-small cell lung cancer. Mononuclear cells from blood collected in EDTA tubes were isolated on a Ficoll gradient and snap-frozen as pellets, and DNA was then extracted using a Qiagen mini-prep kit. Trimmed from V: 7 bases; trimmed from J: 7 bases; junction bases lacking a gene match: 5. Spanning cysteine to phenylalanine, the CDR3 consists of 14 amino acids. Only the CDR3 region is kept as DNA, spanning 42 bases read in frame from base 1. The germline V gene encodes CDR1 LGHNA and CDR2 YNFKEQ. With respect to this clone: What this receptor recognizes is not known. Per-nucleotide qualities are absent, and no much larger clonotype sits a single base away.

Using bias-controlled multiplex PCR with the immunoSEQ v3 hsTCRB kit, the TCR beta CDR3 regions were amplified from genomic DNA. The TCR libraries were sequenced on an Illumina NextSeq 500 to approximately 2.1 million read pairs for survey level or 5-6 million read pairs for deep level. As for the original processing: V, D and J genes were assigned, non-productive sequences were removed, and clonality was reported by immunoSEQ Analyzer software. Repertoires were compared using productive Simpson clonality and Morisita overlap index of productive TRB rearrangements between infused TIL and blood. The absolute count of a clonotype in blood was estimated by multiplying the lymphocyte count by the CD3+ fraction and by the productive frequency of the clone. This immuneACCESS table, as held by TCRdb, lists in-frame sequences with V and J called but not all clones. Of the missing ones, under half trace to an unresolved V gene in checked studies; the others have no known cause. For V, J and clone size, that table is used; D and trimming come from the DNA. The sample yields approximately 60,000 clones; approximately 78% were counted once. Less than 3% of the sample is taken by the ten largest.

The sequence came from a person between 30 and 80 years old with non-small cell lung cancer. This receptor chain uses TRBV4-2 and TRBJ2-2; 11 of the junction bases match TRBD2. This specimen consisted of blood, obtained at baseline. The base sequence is TGTGCCAGCAAAGCTAGCGGGGGGAACGGGGAGCTGTTTTTT. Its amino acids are CASKASGGNGELFF.